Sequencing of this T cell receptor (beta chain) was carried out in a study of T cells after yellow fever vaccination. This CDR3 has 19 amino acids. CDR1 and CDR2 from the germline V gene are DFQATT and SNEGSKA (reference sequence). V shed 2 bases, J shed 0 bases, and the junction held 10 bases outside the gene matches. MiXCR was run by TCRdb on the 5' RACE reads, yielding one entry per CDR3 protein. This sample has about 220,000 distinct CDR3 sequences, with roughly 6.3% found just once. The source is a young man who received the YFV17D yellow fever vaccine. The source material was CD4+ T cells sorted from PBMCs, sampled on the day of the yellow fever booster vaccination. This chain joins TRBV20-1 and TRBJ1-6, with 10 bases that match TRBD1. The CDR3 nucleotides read TGCAGTGCTAGATCGGGACAGGGGAGGGCCAGCTCCTATAATTCACCCCTCCACTTT. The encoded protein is CSARSGQGRASSYNSPLHF.